These T cell receptor beta chains were read from a single sample in a study of T cells after yellow fever vaccination. In TCRdb, the 5' RACE reads were re-called with MiXCR into one record per CDR3 protein. This table holds 610,000 or so distinct CDR3 sequences, around an eighth found once. The sample here was PBMCs, taken on the day of the yellow fever booster vaccination. The receptors were gathered from a man younger than 40 who received the YFV17D yellow fever vaccine. CDR3s include the opening cysteine and the closing phenylalanine or tryptophan.

CDR3	J	V
CASSDGRRQPQHF	TRBJ1-5	TRBV6-1
CASSPPGLATTYNEQFF	TRBJ2-1	TRBV18
CATAPGQGALVDEQFF	TRBJ2-1	TRBV10-3
CASSPSGRIYEQYF	TRBJ2-7	TRBV7-2
CASSSYEQFF	TRBJ2-1	TRBV7-2
CASSTPSGRGWQYF	TRBJ2-7	TRBV19
CASSPLARVYEQYF	TRBJ2-7	TRBV3-1
CSVDSSMNTEAFF	TRBJ1-1	TRBV29-1
CASSNLGTHETQYF	TRBJ2-5	TRBV9
CASSMTSGRSNEQFF	TRBJ2-1	TRBV19
CATSDSAALKAYEQYF	TRBJ2-7	TRBV24-1
CASSLDGTGNGYTF	TRBJ1-2	TRBV7-8
CASSKGVGQMVNTEAFF	TRBJ1-1	TRBV21-1
CALKTGGGTGELFF	TRBJ2-2	TRBV30
CASSSVLPDTQYF	TRBJ2-3	TRBV5-4
CASILGSGGGNEQFF	TRBJ2-1	TRBV6-5
CASSLPPSGRALGNEQFF	TRBJ2-1	TRBV11-2
CSGRVAGGELFF	TRBJ2-2	TRBV29-1
CASSPEPRGNEQFF	TRBJ2-1	TRBV6-1
CSASDVLNSPLHF	TRBJ1-6	TRBV20-1
CASSLAPTGVQETQYF	TRBJ2-5	TRBV5-1
CSAGRGTQETQYF	TRBJ2-5	TRBV20-1
CASSLGVGDTGELFF	TRBJ2-2	TRBV5-6
CASMSGANVLTF	TRBJ2-6	TRBV25-1
CASSPVQQTNTGELFF	TRBJ2-2	TRBV18
CASSEEMGRGEFF	TRBJ2-1	TRBV5-8
CASRGGEGNTIYF	TRBJ1-3	TRBV12-3/TRBV12-4
CASSPDQYNEQFF	TRBJ2-1	TRBV4-3
CAWSGNLETQYF	TRBJ2-5	TRBV30
CAISQQPPSVPGDTQYF	TRBJ2-3	TRBV3-1
CASSEPFGTGNQPQHF	TRBJ1-5	TRBV2
CASSMGGNEQFF	TRBJ2-1	TRBV19
CASSYGLRTGSSYEQYF	TRBJ2-7	TRBV6-5
CASSQSGLAGGRDTQYF	TRBJ2-3	TRBV4-3
CSASRLAGPATDTQYF	TRBJ2-3	TRBV20-1
CASSLARGPGGYTF	TRBJ1-2	TRBV12-3/TRBV12-4
CASSEAGNEQFF	TRBJ2-1	TRBV9
CSARGSDFVYEQYF	TRBJ2-7	TRBV20-1
CASSLARRVTDTQYF	TRBJ2-3	TRBV7-2
CASSQYGLAGVKFF	TRBJ2-1	TRBV27
CASSRVLPVPGELFF	TRBJ2-2	TRBV12-3/TRBV12-4
CASSHFGLDVSNTGELFF	TRBJ2-2	TRBV27
CASSLNQPETQYF	TRBJ2-5	TRBV5-1
CASTRDQAYNEQFF	TRBJ2-1	TRBV27
CASSAGNQETQYF	TRBJ2-5	TRBV7-2
CASSLYSYEQFF	TRBJ2-1	TRBV5-4
CASSAVVAGGTLSETQYF	TRBJ2-5	TRBV5-4
CASSDGGGHGNQPQHF	TRBJ1-5	TRBV6-1
CATSEGTGRNQPQHF	TRBJ1-5	TRBV24-1
CASSHPGLASETQYF	TRBJ2-5	TRBV4-2